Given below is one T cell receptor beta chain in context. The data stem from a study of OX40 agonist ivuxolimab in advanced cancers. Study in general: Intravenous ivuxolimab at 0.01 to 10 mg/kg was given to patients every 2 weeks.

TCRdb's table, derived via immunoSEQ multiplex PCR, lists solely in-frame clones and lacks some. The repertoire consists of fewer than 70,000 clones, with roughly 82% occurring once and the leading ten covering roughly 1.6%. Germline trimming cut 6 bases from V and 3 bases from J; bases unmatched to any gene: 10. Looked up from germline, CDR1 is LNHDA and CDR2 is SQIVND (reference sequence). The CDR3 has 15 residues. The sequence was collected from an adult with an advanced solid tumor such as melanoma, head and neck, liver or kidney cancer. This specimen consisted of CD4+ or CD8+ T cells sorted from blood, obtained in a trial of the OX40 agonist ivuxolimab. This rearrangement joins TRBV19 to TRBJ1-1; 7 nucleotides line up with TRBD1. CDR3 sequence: CASRIRGSTDTEAFF. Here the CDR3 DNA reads TGTGCCAGTAGAATCAGGGGGTCCACCGACACTGAAGCTTTCTTT.